This TCR beta chain was obtained from a study of shared T cell receptors in the human thymus. Generated by immunoSEQ multiplex PCR, the TCRdb table keeps only in-frame clones and is missing some. The sample carries hundreds of thousands of clones, more than 75% recorded once. V lost 0 bases, J lost 5 bases, and 11 bases lay in between. This CDR3 is built from 15 residues. The germline gives CDR1 SGHDN, CDR2 FVKESK. The sample also formed part of further work on human thymus T cells.

The V and J genes are TRBV14 and TRBJ2-4; D remains ambiguous. This TCR was recovered from a boy in the first two years of life with a congenital heart defect. The specimen sequenced was thymocytes. Here the CDR3 reads CASSQDPGRQNIQYF. CDR3 coding DNA: TGTGCCAGCAGCCAAGATCCGGGTAGGCAAAACATTCAGTACTTC.